These 4 T cell receptor beta chains originate from one sample sequenced in a study of shared clonotypes between healthy human individuals. The repertoire was sequenced with immunoSEQ multiplex PCR; TCRdb's copy has only in-frame clones and lacks some. The table includes over a million clones, around 74% detected once. The sequenced sample consisted of memory CD4+ T cells sorted from blood. The sample's subset: CD45RA-negative fraction. All receptors come from a man aged 18 to 29 in good health.

V gene TRBV11-3 combines with J gene TRBJ2-7; D could derive from TRBD1 or TRBD2 (5 bases each). The CDR3 is 11 residues long. The V end lost 5 bases, the J end lost 6 bases, and 8 bases lay between the germline ends. Germline CDR1 and CDR2: SGHNT and YENEEA. CDR3 loop: CASSRDGEQYF. The CDR3 region has the DNA TGTGCCAGCAGCCGGGACGGCGAGCAGTACTTC.

This clone was detected only a few times. The V and J genes are TRBV19 and TRBJ1-2; 9 bases are a match to TRBD1. Germline V gene lookup returns CDR1 LNHDA and CDR2 SQIVND (reference sequence). This CDR3 is built from 14 residues. After removal of 6 bases from V and 5 bases from J, the junction contained 7 bases not matched to a gene. The CDR3 DNA reads TGTGCCAGTAGCCGGGACAGGGCCGCATATGGCTACACCTTC. This gives the protein CASSRDRAAYGYTF.

The genes are TRBV6-5 and TRBJ2-2, with D perhaps being TRBD1 or TRBD2 (5 bases each). Germline CDR1 reads MNHEY; CDR2 reads SVGAGI. The CDR3 is 13 residues long. Trimming shortened V by 6 bases and J by 13 bases, and 18 bases separated the two germline ends. CDR3 DNA sequence: TGTGCCAGCAGGGCCCCGGGACGGACGGTGCTGTTTTTT. It specifies CASRAPGRTVLFF.

The rearrangement joins TRBV18 to TRBJ2-5; no clear D. The V end lost 1 base, the J end lost 5 bases, and 11 bases lay between the germline ends. Per germline, CDR1 KGHSH and CDR2 LQKENI. CDR3 length: 14 amino acids. The CDR3 spells CASSPRADAETQYF. CDR3 bases: TGTGCCAGCTCACCACGGGCCGATGCGGAGACCCAGTACTTC.